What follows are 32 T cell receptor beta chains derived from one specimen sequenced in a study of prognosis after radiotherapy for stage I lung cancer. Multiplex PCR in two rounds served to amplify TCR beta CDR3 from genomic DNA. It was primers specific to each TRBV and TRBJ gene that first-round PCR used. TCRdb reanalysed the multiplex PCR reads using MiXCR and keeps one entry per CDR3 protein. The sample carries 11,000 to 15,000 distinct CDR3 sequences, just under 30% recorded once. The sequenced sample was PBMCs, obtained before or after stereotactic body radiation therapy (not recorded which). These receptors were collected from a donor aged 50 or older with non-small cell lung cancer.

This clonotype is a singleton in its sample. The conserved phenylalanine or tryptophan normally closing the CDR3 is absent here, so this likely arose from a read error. CDR3 nucleotides: TGCAGTGCTACTAGAGGCTTTGGCAAGCGGAATATCACAGATACGCAGTATTCT. The encoded protein is CSATRGFGKRNITDTQYS. J is TRBJ2-3 and V is TRBV20-1; the D gene is possibly TRBD2 (5 bases). V lost 4 bases and J lost 2, with 25 bases in between. Per the germline V gene, CDR1 is DFQATT and CDR2 is SNEGSKA (reference sequence). The CDR3 length is 18 residues.

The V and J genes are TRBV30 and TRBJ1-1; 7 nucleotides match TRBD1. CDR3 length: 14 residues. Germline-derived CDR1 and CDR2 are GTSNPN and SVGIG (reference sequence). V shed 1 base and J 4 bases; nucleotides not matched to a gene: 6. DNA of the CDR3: TGTGCCTGGAGTGCCGACAGGGAATCCACTGAAGCTTTCTTT. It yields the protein CAWSADRESTEAFF.

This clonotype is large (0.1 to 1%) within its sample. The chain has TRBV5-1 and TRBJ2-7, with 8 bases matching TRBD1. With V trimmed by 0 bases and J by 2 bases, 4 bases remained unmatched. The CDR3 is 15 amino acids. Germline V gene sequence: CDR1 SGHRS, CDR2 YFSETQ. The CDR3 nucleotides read TGCGCCAGCAGCTTGGGAGGACAGGGCGCCTACGAGCAGTACTTC. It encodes CASSLGGQGAYEQYF.

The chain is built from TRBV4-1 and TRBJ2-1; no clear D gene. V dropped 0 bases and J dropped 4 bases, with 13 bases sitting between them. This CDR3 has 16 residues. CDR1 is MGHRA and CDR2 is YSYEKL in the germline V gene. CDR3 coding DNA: TGCGCCAGCAGCCAAGAGCGGACCCGTTCATACAATGAGCAGTTCTTC. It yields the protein CASSQERTRSYNEQFF.

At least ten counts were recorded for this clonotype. The CDR3 here is CASSLGLKETQYF. The CDR3 DNA sequence: TGTGCCAGCAGCTTAGGACTAAAAGAGACCCAGTACTTC. The chain joins TRBV7-6 to TRBJ2-5; the D gene is possibly TRBD2 (5 bases). Looked up from germline, CDR1 is SGHVS and CDR2 is FNYEAQ. Trimming left V 1 base short and J 3 bases short, with 6 bases between. The CDR3 is 13 amino acids.

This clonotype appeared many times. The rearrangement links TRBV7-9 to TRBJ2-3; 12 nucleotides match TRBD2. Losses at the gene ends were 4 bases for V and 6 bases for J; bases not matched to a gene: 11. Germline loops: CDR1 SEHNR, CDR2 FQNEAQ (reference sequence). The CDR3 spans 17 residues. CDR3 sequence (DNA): TGTGCCAGCAGCTCCCGACTAGCGGGGGCCCGTGGGGATACGCAGTATTTT. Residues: CASSSRLAGARGDTQYF.

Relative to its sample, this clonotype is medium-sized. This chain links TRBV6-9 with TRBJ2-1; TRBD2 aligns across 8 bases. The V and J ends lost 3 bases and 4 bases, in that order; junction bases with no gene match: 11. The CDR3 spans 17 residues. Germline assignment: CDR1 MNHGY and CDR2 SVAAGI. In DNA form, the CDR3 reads TGTGCCAGCAGTTACTGGCAGCGGGAGCGGGGGTACAATGAGCAGTTCTTC. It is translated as CASSYWQRERGYNEQFF.

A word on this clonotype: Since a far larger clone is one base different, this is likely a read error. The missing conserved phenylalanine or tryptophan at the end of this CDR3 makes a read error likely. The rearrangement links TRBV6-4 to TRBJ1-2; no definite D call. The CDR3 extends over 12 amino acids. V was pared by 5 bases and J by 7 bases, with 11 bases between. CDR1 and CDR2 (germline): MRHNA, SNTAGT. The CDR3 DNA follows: TGTGCCAGCAGTTACCGACAACGTGGCTACACCCTC. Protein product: CASSYRQRGYTL.

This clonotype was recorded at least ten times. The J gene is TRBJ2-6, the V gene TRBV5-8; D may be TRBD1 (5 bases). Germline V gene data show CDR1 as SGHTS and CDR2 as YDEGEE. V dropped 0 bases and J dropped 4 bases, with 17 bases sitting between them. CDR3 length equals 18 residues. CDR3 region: CASSLGHYRLEGANVLTF. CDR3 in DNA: TGTGCCAGCAGCTTGGGCCACTACAGGCTGGAGGGGGCCAACGTCCTGACTTTC. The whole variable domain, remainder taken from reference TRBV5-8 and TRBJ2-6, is EAGVTQSPTHLIKTRGQQATLRCSPISGHTSVYWYQQALGLGLQFLLWYDEGEERNRGNFPPRFSGRQFPNYSSELNVNALELEDSALYLCASSLGHYRLEGANVLTFGAGSRLTVL.

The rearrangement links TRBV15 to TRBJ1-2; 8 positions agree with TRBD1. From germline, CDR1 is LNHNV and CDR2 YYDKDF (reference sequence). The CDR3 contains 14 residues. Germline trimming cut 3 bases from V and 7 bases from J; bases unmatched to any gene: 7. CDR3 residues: CATSSQDGTGGYTF. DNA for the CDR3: TGTGCCACCAGCAGCCAAGACGGGACAGGTGGCTACACCTTC.

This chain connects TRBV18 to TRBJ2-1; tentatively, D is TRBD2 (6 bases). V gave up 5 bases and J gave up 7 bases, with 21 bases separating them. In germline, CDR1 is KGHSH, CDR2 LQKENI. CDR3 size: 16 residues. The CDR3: CASSSTSSVSLNEQFF. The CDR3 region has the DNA TGTGCCAGCTCATCGACGTCTAGCGTGAGCTTAAATGAGCAGTTCTTC.

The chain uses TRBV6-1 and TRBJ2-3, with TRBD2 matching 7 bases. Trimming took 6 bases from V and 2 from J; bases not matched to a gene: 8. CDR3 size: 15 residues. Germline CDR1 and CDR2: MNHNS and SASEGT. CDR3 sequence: CASSREVWHTDTQYF. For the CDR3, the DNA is TGTGCCAGCAGCCGGGAGGTGTGGCACACAGATACGCAGTATTTT.

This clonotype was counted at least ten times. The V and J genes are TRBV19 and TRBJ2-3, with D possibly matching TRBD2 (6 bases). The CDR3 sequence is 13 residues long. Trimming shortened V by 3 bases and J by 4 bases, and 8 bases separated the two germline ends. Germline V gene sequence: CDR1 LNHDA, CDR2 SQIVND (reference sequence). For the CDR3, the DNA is TGTGCCAGTAGTATCCGGAGGGCAGATACGCAGTATTTT. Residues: CASSIRRADTQYF.

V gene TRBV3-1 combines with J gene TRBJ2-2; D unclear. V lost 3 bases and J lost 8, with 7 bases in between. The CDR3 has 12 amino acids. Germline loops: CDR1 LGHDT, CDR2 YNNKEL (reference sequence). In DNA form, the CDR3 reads TGTGCCAGCAGCCAGAGGAGAGGGGAGCTGTTTTTT. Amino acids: CASSQRRGELFF.

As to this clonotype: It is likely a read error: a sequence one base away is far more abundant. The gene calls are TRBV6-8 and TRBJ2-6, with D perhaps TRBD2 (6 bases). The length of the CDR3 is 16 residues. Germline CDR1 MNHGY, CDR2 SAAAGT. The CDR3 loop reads CASSYSGGTGANVMTF. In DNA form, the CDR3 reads TGTGCCAGCAGTTACTCGGGGGGAACTGGGGCCAACGTCATGACTTTC.

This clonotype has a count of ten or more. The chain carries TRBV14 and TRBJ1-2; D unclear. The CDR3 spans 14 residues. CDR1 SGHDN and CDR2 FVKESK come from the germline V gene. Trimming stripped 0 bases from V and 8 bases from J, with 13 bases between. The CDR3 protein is CASSQDLRVGGYTF. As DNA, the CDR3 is TGTGCCAGCAGCCAAGATCTGAGGGTTGGCGGCTACACCTTC.

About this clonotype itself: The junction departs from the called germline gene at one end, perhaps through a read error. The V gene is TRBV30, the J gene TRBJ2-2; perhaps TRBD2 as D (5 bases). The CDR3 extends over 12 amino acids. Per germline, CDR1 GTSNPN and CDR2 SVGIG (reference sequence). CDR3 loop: CAWSARYGEMFF. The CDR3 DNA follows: TGTGCCTGGAGTGCGAGATATGGGGAGATGTTTTTT.

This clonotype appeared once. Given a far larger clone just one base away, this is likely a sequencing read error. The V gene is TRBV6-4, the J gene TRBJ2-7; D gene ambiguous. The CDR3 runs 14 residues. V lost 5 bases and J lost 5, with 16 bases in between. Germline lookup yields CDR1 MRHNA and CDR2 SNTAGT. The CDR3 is CASSYPLIDHEQYF. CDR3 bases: TGTGCCAGCAGTTACCCCTTGATAGACCACGAGCAGTACTTC.

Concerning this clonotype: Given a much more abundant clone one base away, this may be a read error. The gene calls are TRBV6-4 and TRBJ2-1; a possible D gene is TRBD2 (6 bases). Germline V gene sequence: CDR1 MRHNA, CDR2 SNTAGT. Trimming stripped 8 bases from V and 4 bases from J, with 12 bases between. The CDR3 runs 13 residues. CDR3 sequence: CASGGWYYNEQFF. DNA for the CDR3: TGTGCCAGCGGGGGGTGGTATTACAATGAGCAGTTCTTC.

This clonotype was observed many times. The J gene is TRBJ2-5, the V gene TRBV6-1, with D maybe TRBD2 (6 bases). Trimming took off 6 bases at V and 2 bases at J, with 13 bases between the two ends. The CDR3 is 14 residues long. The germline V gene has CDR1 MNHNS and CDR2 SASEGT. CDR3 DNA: TGTGCCAGCAGAGAACGGGGGTCACAAGAGACCCAGTACTTC. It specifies CASRERGSQETQYF.

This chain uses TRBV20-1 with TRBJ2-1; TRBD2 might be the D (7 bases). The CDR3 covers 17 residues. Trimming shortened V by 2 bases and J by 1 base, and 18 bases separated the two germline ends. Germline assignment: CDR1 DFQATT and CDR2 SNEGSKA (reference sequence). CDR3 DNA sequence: TGCAGTGCTAGACTAGGGCCAGCGGGGACATCCTACAATGAGCAGTTCTTC. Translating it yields CSARLGPAGTSYNEQFF.

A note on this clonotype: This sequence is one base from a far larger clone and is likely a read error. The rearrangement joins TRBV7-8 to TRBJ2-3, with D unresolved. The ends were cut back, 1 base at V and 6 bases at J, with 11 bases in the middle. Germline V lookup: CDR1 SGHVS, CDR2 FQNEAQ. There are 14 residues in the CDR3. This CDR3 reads CASSLVEPKDTQYF. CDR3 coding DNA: TGTGCCAGCAGCTTAGTAGAGCCGAAGGATACGCAGTATTTT. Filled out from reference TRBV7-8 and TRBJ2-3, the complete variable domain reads GAGVSQSPRYKVAKRGQDVALRCDPISGHVSLFWYQQALGQGPEFLTYFQNEAQLDKSGLPSDRFFAERPEGSVSTLKIQRTQQEDSAVYLCASSLVEPKDTQYFGPGTRLTVL.

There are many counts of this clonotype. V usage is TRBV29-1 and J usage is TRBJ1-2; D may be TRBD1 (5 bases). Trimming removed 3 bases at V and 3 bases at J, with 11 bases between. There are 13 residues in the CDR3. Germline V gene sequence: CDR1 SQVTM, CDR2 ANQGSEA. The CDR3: CSVDRGGYYGYTF. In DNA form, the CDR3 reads TGCAGCGTTGATAGGGGTGGGTACTATGGCTACACCTTC.

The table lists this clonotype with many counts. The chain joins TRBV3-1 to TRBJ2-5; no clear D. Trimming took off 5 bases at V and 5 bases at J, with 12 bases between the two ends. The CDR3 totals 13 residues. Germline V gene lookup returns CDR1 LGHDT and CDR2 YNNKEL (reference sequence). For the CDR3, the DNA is TGTGCCAGCAGCTACTGGGTCGGCGAGACCCAGTACTTC. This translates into CASSYWVGETQYF.

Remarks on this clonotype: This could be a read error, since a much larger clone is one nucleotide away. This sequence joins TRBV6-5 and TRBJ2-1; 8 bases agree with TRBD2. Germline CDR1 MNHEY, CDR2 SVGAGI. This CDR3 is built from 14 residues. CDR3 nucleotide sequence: TGTGCCAGCAGTTACACTAGCGGAAACAATGAGCAGCTCTTC. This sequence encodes CASSYTSGNNEQLF.

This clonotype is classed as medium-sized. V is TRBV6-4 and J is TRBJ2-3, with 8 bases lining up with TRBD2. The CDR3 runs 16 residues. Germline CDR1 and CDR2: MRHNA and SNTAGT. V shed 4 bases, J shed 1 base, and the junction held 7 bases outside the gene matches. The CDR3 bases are TGTGCCAGCAGTGCGGGCAGCGGGGGCGGCACAGATACGCAGTATTTT. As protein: CASSAGSGGGTDTQYF.

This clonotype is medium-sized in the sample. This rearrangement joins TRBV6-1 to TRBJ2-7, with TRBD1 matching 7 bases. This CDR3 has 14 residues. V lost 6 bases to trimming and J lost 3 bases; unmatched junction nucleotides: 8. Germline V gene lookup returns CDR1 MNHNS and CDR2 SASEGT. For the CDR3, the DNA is TGTGCCAGCAGCCCAGACAGGGTGGACTACGAGCAGTACTTC. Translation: CASSPDRVDYEQYF.

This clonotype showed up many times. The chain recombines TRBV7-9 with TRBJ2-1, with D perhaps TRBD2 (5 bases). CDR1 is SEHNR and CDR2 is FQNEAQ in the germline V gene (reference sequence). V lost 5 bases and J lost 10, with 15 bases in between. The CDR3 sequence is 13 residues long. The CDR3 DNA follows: TGTGCCAGCAGCCCACGTGGAACGGGAGAGCAGTTCTTC. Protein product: CASSPRGTGEQFF.

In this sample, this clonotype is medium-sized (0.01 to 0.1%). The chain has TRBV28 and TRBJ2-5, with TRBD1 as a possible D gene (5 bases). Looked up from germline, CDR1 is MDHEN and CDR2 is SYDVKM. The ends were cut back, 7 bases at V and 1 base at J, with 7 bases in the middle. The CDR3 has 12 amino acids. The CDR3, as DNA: TGTGCCAGCAATGGGGCCCAAGAGACCCAGTACTTC. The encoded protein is CASNGAQETQYF.

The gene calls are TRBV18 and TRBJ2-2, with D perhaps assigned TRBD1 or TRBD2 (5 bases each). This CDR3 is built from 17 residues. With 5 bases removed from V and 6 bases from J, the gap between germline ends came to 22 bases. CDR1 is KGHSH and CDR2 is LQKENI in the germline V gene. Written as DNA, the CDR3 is TGTGCCAGCTCAGTTAATCGAGGGGTTGCGTTCGCCGGGGAGCTGTTTTTT. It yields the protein CASSVNRGVAFAGELFF.

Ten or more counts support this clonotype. The CDR3 coding sequence is TGTGCCAGCAGCCTTTTGAAAGCGGCAGATACGCAGTATTTT. Translating it yields CASSLLKAADTQYF. V is TRBV14 and J is TRBJ2-3, with D possibly TRBD2 on 5 matching bases. The V gene lost 4 bases and the J gene lost 4 bases, with 12 bases spanning the gap. The germline gives CDR1 SGHDN, CDR2 FVKESK. The CDR3 has 14 residues.

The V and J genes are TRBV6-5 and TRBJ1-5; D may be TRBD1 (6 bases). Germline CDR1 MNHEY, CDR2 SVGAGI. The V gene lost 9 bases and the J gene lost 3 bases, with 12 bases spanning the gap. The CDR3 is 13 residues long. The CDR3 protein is CARYQGINQPQHF. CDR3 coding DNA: TGTGCCAGATATCAGGGGATCAATCAGCCCCAGCATTTT.